Below, 15 T cell receptor beta chains from the same sample are listed, as sequenced in a study of blood T cell repertoires in COVID-19. Generated by immunoSEQ multiplex PCR, the TCRdb table keeps only in-frame clones and is missing some. The profile shows about 280,000 clones, over 75% of them singletons. Sample: peripheral blood. These receptor sequences come from a man aged 45 to 65 with active or convalescent COVID-19.

The chain recombines TRBV5-6 with TRBJ1-6; D is unclear. The CDR3 has 13 residues. The V end lost 2 bases, the J end lost 5 bases, and 5 bases lay between the germline ends. Germline V gene data show CDR1 as SGHDT and CDR2 as YYEEEE. The CDR3 region is CASSFQDNSPLHF. The CDR3 DNA reads as TGTGCCAGCAGCTTTCAGGATAATTCACCCCTCCACTTT.

The genes are TRBV29-1 and TRBJ2-5, with a tentative D call TRBD1 (5 bases). Germline loops: CDR1 SQVTM, CDR2 ANQGSEA. The CDR3 length is 14 residues. Trimming removed 6 bases from V and 1 base from J, with 15 bases in between. CDR3 bases: TGCAGCGTGGCAGGGCTCGCTGGCCAAGAGACCCAGTACTTC. Encoded protein: CSVAGLAGQETQYF.

This clone was counted a few times. This rearrangement joins TRBV10-3 to TRBJ2-3; 11 positions agree with TRBD2. J gave up 4 bases and V 3 bases, and 3 bases lay outside the gene matches. Germline CDR1 ENHRY, CDR2 SYGVKD. The CDR3 totals 15 residues. CDR3 coding DNA: TGTGCCATCAGTGACCCTAGCGGGAGGTCAGATACGCAGTATTTT. It translates to CAISDPSGRSDTQYF.

Concerning this clone itself: The same CDR3 can be traced to other DNA sequences in this sample. The chain joins TRBV3-1 (or the pseudogene TRBV3-2) to TRBJ2-7; D is unclear. The CDR3 spans 11 residues. Germline CDR1 is LGHDT and CDR2 is YNNKEL (reference sequence). V lost 1 base and J lost 6, with 4 bases in between. DNA of the CDR3: TGTGCCAGCAGCCAAGCCCGCGAGCAGTACTTC. It yields the protein CASSQAREQYF.

The V call is TRBV24-1, the J call TRBJ2-1; TRBD2 aligns across 8 bases. Germline trimming cut 4 bases from V and 7 bases from J; bases unmatched to any gene: 8. The CDR3 runs to 15 residues. Germline V lookup: CDR1 KGHDR, CDR2 SFDVKD. The CDR3 bases are TGTGCCACCAGTGAGGGGCTAGCGGGCAAAAATGAGCAGTTCTTC. Protein product: CATSEGLAGKNEQFF.

The chain carries TRBV4-1 and TRBJ1-5; D perhaps matches TRBD1 (6 bases). Germline values: CDR1 MGHRA, CDR2 YSYEKL. The CDR3 runs to 13 residues. V lost 6 bases to trimming and J lost 5 bases, with 11 bases between them. In DNA form, the CDR3 reads TGCGCCAGCAGTGGACAGAGCGATCAGCCCCAGCATTTT. It translates to CASSGQSDQPQHF.

In regard to this clone: The sample has other DNA sequences that encode this CDR3 too. J is TRBJ1-4 and V is TRBV30, with 10 bases identical to TRBD1. This CDR3 is 13 amino acids long. With V trimmed by 3 bases and J by 7 bases, 2 bases remained unmatched. CDR1 GTSNPN and CDR2 SVGIG come from the germline V gene (reference sequence). Written as DNA, the CDR3 is TGTGCCTGGAGCGGGGACAGGGGTGAAAAACTGTTTTTT. Protein: CAWSGDRGEKLFF. The full variable domain, in which reference TRBV30 and TRBJ1-4 provide the parts outside the CDR3, is SQTIHQWPATLVQPVGSPLSLECTVEGTSNPNLYWYRQAAGRGLQLLFYSVGIGQISSEVPQNLSASRPQDRQFILSSKKLLLSDSGFYLCAWSGDRGEKLFFGSGTQLSVL.

The chain recombines TRBV18 with TRBJ1-1; TRBD1 is a possible D gene (5 bases). This CDR3 is 15 amino acids long. Germline CDR1 KGHSH, CDR2 LQKENI. V lost 4 bases and J 1 base, leaving 13 bases between the germline ends. CDR3 DNA: TGTGCCAGCTCACTTTCGGGGGTAAGGAACACTGAAGCTTTCTTT. Translated: CASSLSGVRNTEAFF.

This clone has just a few counts. The gene calls are TRBV30 and TRBJ1-5, with D hard to call. The V gene lost 0 bases and the J gene lost 3 bases, with 12 bases spanning the gap. Looked up from germline, CDR1 is GTSNPN and CDR2 is SVGIG (reference sequence). The CDR3 runs to 15 residues. CDR3 protein: CAWSVVEGYNQPQHF. The CDR3 nucleotides read TGTGCCTGGAGTGTAGTAGAGGGATACAATCAGCCCCAGCATTTT.

The V call is TRBV6-2 or TRBV6-3, the J call TRBJ2-3; D remains ambiguous. Per the germline V gene, CDR1 is MNHEY and CDR2 is SVGEGT. V was pared by 5 bases and J by 1 base, with 7 bases between. This CDR3 has 13 amino acids. The CDR3 coding sequence is TGTGCCAGCAGTAGGAGCCGCACAGATACGCAGTATTTT. Its protein is CASSRSRTDTQYF.

This chain joins TRBV6-5 and TRBJ2-7; TRBD2 matches 11 bases. V lost 6 bases to trimming and J lost 3 bases; unmatched junction nucleotides: 7. From germline, CDR1 is MNHEY and CDR2 SVGAGI. The CDR3 totals 15 residues. For the CDR3, the DNA is TGTGCCAGCAGACCTACTAGCGGGGGACTCTACGAGCAGTACTTC. This encodes CASRPTSGGLYEQYF.

The sample holds one count of this clone. The V and J genes are TRBV3-1 (or the pseudogene TRBV3-2) and TRBJ2-7; TRBD2 matches 10 bases. The CDR3 runs 15 residues. CDR1 and CDR2 from the germline V gene are LGHDT and YNNKEL (reference sequence). The trim removed 4 bases at V and 12 bases at J, leaving 15 bases unmatched. The CDR3 coding sequence is TGTGCCAGCAGCCCCCACGAGGGAGCGGGAGGGCCGAGGTACTTC. This sequence encodes CASSPHEGAGGPRYF.

The chain links TRBV12-5 to TRBJ2-3; the D gene is possibly TRBD2 (5 bases). Germline V gene lookup returns CDR1 LGHNT and CDR2 FRNRAP. Trimming took off 7 bases at V and 3 bases at J, with 20 bases between the two ends. CDR3 size: 16 residues. The CDR3 bases are TGTGCTAGTGTTCGCCGAGCGGACGGGTCTACAGATACGCAGTATTTT. It encodes CASVRRADGSTDTQYF. Combining the CDR3 with reference TRBV12-5 and TRBJ2-3 gives the whole variable domain DARVTQTPRHKVTEMGQEVTMRCQPILGHNTVFWYRQTMMQGLELLAYFRNRAPLDDSGMPKDRFSAEMPDATLATLKIQPSEPRDSAVYFCASVRRADGSTDTQYFGPGTRLTVL.

The V gene is TRBV27, the J gene TRBJ2-7; the D gene is possibly TRBD2 (6 bases). V lost 4 bases, J lost 4 bases, and 20 bases lay in between. The CDR3 contains 16 residues. The germline V gene has CDR1 MNHEY and CDR2 SMNVEV (reference sequence). The CDR3: CASSSLATSIEYEQYF. The CDR3 nucleotides read TGTGCCAGCAGTTCCCTGGCGACTAGTATTGAGTACGAGCAGTACTTC.

The chain is built from TRBV5-1 and TRBJ1-4, with a weak D call TRBD1 (5 bases). With 7 bases removed from V and 1 base from J, the gap between germline ends came to 17 bases. Per germline, CDR1 SGHRS and CDR2 YFSETQ. The CDR3 loop spans 16 amino acids. The CDR3 protein is CASPSDSRLTNEKLFF. CDR3 bases: TGCGCCAGCCCTTCCGACAGCAGACTAACTAATGAAAAACTGTTTTTT.